This paragraph covers one T cell receptor (beta chain) sequence. Its antigen is unidentified. The PCR contained 60 Vbeta and 13 Jbeta primers. The assay was immunoSEQ multiplex PCR, and TCRdb's table has in-frame clones only and misses some. Seen here are roughly 100,000 clones, over 80% observed once, and the top ten hold 2.5% to 3%. These data originate in a study of cytomegalovirus exposure and HLA in healthy donors. Study conclusions and caveats: Presence/absence analyses rested on an assumption that sequencing depth was roughly uniform across donors.

Sequenced input: PBMCs. This TCR came from a man aged 40-49 years in good health and CMV-seronegative.

CDR3 sequence reads: CASSRGWAWDEQYF. The CDR3 DNA follows: TGTGCCAGCAGCCGGGGATGGGCCTGGGACGAGCAGTACTTC. This rearrangement joins TRBV11-2 to TRBJ2-7, with a weak D call TRBD2 (5 bases). Trimming cost V 5 bases and J 5 bases, with 16 bases left between them. Per germline, CDR1 SGHAT and CDR2 FQNNGV. The CDR3 has 14 amino acids.